The clone carrying this TCR beta chain showed up just once. Its antigen remains unidentified. Libraries were prepared by immunoSEQ multiplex PCR; TCRdb keeps only in-frame clonotypes and omits some of them. The table lists about 130,000 clones, 80% to 95% of them singletons. Trimming removed 8 bases from V and 4 bases from J; junction bases left unmatched: 2. This CDR3 has 12 amino acids. This sample is drawn from a study of T cell responses to AZD1222 COVID-19 vaccine. Notes on the study in general: Following two doses of AZD1222, Spike-specific TCR breadth and depth rose. Seropositivity was recorded at baseline in only six AZD1222 recipients. Donors were chiefly white British, with a greater number of females, and clonal diversity was perhaps underestimated.

Sequencing was performed on peripheral blood, taken 28 days after the second AZD1222 dose. This clonotype was sampled from an adult who received the AZD1222 COVID-19 vaccine. This chain connects TRBV12-3 or TRBV12-4 to TRBJ2-1, with 7 bases matching TRBD1. The CDR3 DNA reads as TGTGCCAGCCGGGACAGATACAATGAGCAGTTCTTC. Its translation: CASRDRYNEQFF.